The next 20 T cell receptor beta chains were all read from a single sample in a study of shared clonotypes between healthy human individuals. Assay used: immunoSEQ multiplex PCR; TCRdb lists only in-frame clones, some missing. The sample holds some 2,000,000 clones, approximately 94% seen once. Naive CD8 cells, CD45RO-negative and positively selected for CCR7, excluded terminally differentiated effector memory CD45RA+ cells. Source material: naive CD8+ T cells sorted from blood. The receptors stem from a man aged 18 to 29 in good health.

V is TRBV6-5 and J is TRBJ2-1, with a tentative D call TRBD1 (6 bases). The CDR3 is 15 residues long. Trimming removed 5 bases from V and 4 bases from J, with 15 bases in between. Germline CDR1 is MNHEY and CDR2 is SVGAGI. CDR3 region: CASSPAGTPYNEQFF. CDR3 coding DNA: TGTGCCAGCAGTCCTGCCGGGACACCATACAATGAGCAGTTCTTC.

The count of this clone is one. The genes are TRBV29-1 and TRBJ1-1, with 9 bases identical to TRBD1. CDR3 length: 13 residues. The trim removed 7 bases at V and 6 bases at J, leaving 9 bases unmatched. Germline assignment: CDR1 SQVTM and CDR2 ANQGSEA. CDR3 in DNA: TGCAGCGCTCTGGGACAGGGCATCTCTGAAGCTTTCTTT. As protein: CSALGQGISEAFF.

This chain uses TRBV11-2 with TRBJ2-7; 7 bases align to TRBD2. Trimming took 1 base from V and 1 from J; bases not matched to a gene: 7. Germline CDR1 SGHAT, CDR2 FQNNGV. CDR3 length: 16 amino acids. CDR3 amino acids: CASSLVGGGLSYEQYF. CDR3 nucleotides: TGTGCCAGCAGCTTAGTCGGCGGGGGTCTTTCCTACGAGCAGTACTTC.

V usage is TRBV5-1 and J usage is TRBJ2-1, with 8 nucleotides matching TRBD1. CDR3 length: 16 amino acids. Germline V CDR1 and CDR2: SGHRS, YFSETQ. Unmatched junction bases numbered 12, after V lost 4 bases and J lost 6 bases. The CDR3 DNA follows: TGCGCCAGCAGCGCGTACGGCCAGGGGGCGATCAATGAGCAGTTCTTC. Protein product: CASSAYGQGAINEQFF. The whole variable domain, remainder taken from reference TRBV5-1 and TRBJ2-1, is KAGVTQTPRYLIKTRGQQVTLSCSPISGHRSVSWYQQTPGQGLQFLFEYFSETQRNKGNFPGRFSGRQFSNSRSEMNVSTLELGDSALYLCASSAYGQGAINEQFFGPGTRLTVL.

The chain employs TRBV29-1 and TRBJ2-7; TRBD2 is a possible D gene (7 bases). This CDR3 region has 14 residues. Between the trimmed V and J ends, which lost 4 bases and 4 bases, there was a span of 17 bases. CDR1 SQVTM and CDR2 ANQGSEA come from the germline V gene. CDR3 DNA sequence: TGCAGCGTTGTGGAAATGGCGGGGGCTTACGAGCAGTACTTC. It codes for CSVVEMAGAYEQYF.

V is TRBV7-8 and J is TRBJ2-3; 9 bases map to TRBD2. After removal of 5 bases from V and 4 bases from J, the junction contained 22 bases not matched to a gene. Germline V gene sequence: CDR1 SGHVS, CDR2 FQNEAQ. CDR3 size: 20 residues. The CDR3 region is CASSATGTAYLAGLADTQYF. DNA of the CDR3: TGTGCCAGCAGCGCGACCGGGACAGCGTACCTAGCGGGGTTAGCAGATACGCAGTATTTT. Full variable domain (missing parts from reference TRBV7-8 and TRBJ2-3): GAGVSQSPRYKVAKRGQDVALRCDPISGHVSLFWYQQALGQGPEFLTYFQNEAQLDKSGLPSDRFFAERPEGSVSTLKIQRTQQEDSAVYLCASSATGTAYLAGLADTQYFGPGTRLTVL.

A word on this clone: Other DNA sequences of this sample code for an identical CDR3. The chain recombines TRBV10-1 with TRBJ2-1, with D tentatively TRBD2 (5 bases). Germline CDR1 WNHNN, CDR2 SYGVQD (reference sequence). The CDR3 totals 12 residues. The V end lost 3 bases, the J end lost 8 bases, and 8 bases lay between the germline ends. CDR3 protein: CASSDPGDEQFF. In DNA form, the CDR3 reads TGCGCCAGCAGTGACCCCGGGGATGAGCAGTTCTTC.

The chain couples TRBV28 to TRBJ2-3; no definite D call. The CDR3 length is 16 residues. CDR1 MDHEN and CDR2 SYDVKM come from the germline V gene. Trimming left V 6 bases short and J 3 bases short, with 19 bases between. The CDR3 region has the DNA TGTGCCAGCAGCCTTCCGGTATTAGACCGAACAGATACGCAGTATTTT. Translating gives CASSLPVLDRTDTQYF.

The rearrangement links TRBV19 to TRBJ2-7, with 7 nucleotides matching TRBD1. The V gene's germline CDR1 is LNHDA and CDR2 SQIVND (reference sequence). The CDR3 loop spans 14 amino acids. V lost 3 bases and J lost 5; bases outside the gene matches: 7. The CDR3 region is CASSIWQGEHEQYF. The DNA of the CDR3 is TGTGCCAGTAGTATTTGGCAGGGGGAGCACGAGCAGTACTTC.

The J gene is TRBJ1-2, the V gene TRBV28, with D unresolved. Germline V lookup: CDR1 MDHEN, CDR2 SYDVKM. The CDR3 extends over 13 amino acids. Trimming removed 4 bases at V and 8 bases at J, with 14 bases between. The CDR3 loop is CASSWSAVLGYTF. For the CDR3, the DNA is TGTGCCAGCAGTTGGTCGGCCGTCCTGGGCTACACCTTC.

This clone was seen a single time. The chain joins TRBV6-1 to TRBJ2-3, with D possibly TRBD2 on 6 matching bases. Germline values: CDR1 MNHNS, CDR2 SASEGT. V lost 3 bases and J 1 base, leaving 14 bases between the germline ends. The CDR3 totals 16 residues. CDR3 loop: CASSEAGTYRTDTQYF. The CDR3 DNA reads TGTGCCAGCAGTGAGGCGGGGACGTACCGCACAGATACGCAGTATTTT.

The rearrangement uses TRBV30 and TRBJ2-1; D is ambiguous. Trimming stripped 4 bases from V and 4 bases from J, with 14 bases between. Germline assignment: CDR1 GTSNPN and CDR2 SVGIG (reference sequence). The CDR3 loop spans 14 amino acids. CDR3 region: CAWTPWNRYNEQFF. CDR3 in DNA: TGTGCCTGGACCCCCTGGAATCGATACAATGAGCAGTTCTTC.

The chain combines TRBV7-9 with TRBJ2-7, with 9 positions matching TRBD2. V dropped 5 bases and J dropped 2; count of bases not matched to a gene: 7. The V gene's germline CDR1 is SEHNR and CDR2 FQNEAQ (reference sequence). This CDR3 comprises 15 residues. The CDR3 nucleotides are TGTGCCAGCAGCCCCGTGGTAGCGGGAGCCTACGAGCAGTACTTC. This translates into CASSPVVAGAYEQYF.

J is TRBJ1-2 and V is TRBV4-1; 7 bases agree with TRBD1. The germline V gene has CDR1 MGHRA and CDR2 YSYEKL. Trimming took 5 bases from V and 3 from J; bases not matched to a gene: 9. There are 15 residues in the CDR3. The CDR3 coding sequence is TGCGCCAGCAGCGGGCTAGGGGGCGACTACTATGGCTACACCTTC. Protein: CASSGLGGDYYGYTF.

The gene calls are TRBV5-1 and TRBJ2-2, with 7 bases aligning to TRBD1. This CDR3 comprises 15 residues. Germline CDR1 and CDR2: SGHRS and YFSETQ. V was clipped by 0 bases and J by 3 bases; unmatched bases: 2. CDR3 nucleotide sequence: TGCGCCAGCAGCTTGGTAACAGGGGACACCGGGGAGCTGTTTTTT. Translation: CASSLVTGDTGELFF. The full variable domain, its missing parts supplied by reference TRBV5-1 and TRBJ2-2, is KAGVTQTPRYLIKTRGQQVTLSCSPISGHRSVSWYQQTPGQGLQFLFEYFSETQRNKGNFPGRFSGRQFSNSRSEMNVSTLELGDSALYLCASSLVTGDTGELFFGEGSRLTVL.

The chain links TRBV27 to TRBJ1-5, with 7 bases that match TRBD1. This CDR3 has 14 residues. Germline values: CDR1 MNHEY, CDR2 SMNVEV (reference sequence). Unmatched junction bases numbered 7, after V lost 7 bases and J lost 4 bases. The chain's CDR3 is CASNPQGGNQPQHF. For the CDR3, the DNA is TGTGCCAGCAACCCTCAGGGGGGAAATCAGCCCCAGCATTTT.

J is TRBJ2-6 and V is TRBV13; TRBD1 aligns across 11 bases. In germline, CDR1 is PRHDT, CDR2 FYEKMQ (reference sequence). Trimming removed 4 bases from V and 2 bases from J; junction bases left unmatched: 13. This CDR3 region has 20 residues. CDR3 nucleotides: TGTGCCAGCAGCTCCAGACTGCCGGGACAGGGGGTACCTGGGGCCAACGTCCTGACTTTC. Translated, it gives CASSSRLPGQGVPGANVLTF.

This clone has only one observation. J is TRBJ2-7 and V is TRBV19, with D perhaps TRBD1 or TRBD2 (5 bases each). The CDR3 consists of 15 residues. V lost 5 bases to trimming and J lost 0 bases, with 14 bases between them. The germline gives CDR1 LNHDA, CDR2 SQIVND (reference sequence). CDR3 sequence: CASSDPGRSSYEQYF. In DNA, the CDR3 is TGTGCCAGTAGTGACCCAGGGAGAAGCTCCTACGAGCAGTACTTC.

This clone was counted a single time. The chain couples TRBV10-3 to TRBJ2-3; D is perhaps TRBD2 (6 bases). The CDR3 is made up of 19 amino acids. Germline loops: CDR1 ENHRY, CDR2 SYGVKD. V lost 2 bases and J lost 3, with 24 bases in between. The CDR3 DNA follows: TGTGCCATCAGTGAGAGGATAAAATGGGACTTAGCTGGGACAGATACGCAGTATTTT. Protein sequence: CAISERIKWDLAGTDTQYF.

The chain employs TRBV19 and TRBJ1-1; 9 nucleotides align to TRBD1. V lost 11 bases and J lost 1; bases outside the gene matches: 5. The length of the CDR3 is 13 residues. Germline values: CDR1 LNHDA, CDR2 SQIVND (reference sequence). The CDR3 DNA follows: TGTGCCTCACAGGGACAGGGGAACACTGAAGCTTTCTTT. It codes for CASQGQGNTEAFF.